The clone carrying this T cell receptor (beta chain) was counted ten times or more. This sample stems from a study of T cells in Graves' hyperthyroidism and ophthalmopathy. Study details: The blood sample was taken at first diagnosis, before treatment began.

Germline CDR1 reads KGHDR; CDR2 reads SFDVKD. The germline V and J ends were trimmed by 5 bases and 5 bases, with 5 bases remaining between them. The CDR3 is 12 amino acids. An approximately 10 ml volume of fresh peripheral blood provided the PBMCs. Amplified TCR beta CDR3 regions derived from RNA transcripts. When the TCR CDR3 underwent first-round RT-PCR, the HTBI primer set was used. TCRdb re-called the multiplex PCR reads through MiXCR, storing one row per CDR3 protein. The data hold about 560,000 distinct CDR3 sequences, with approximately 15% observed a single time. The clonotype comes from a woman younger than 30 with Graves' hyperthyroidism. The V and J genes are TRBV24-1 and TRBJ2-2; D is unresolved. Sample: blood. CDR3 sequence reads: CATSGGTGELFF. The DNA for the CDR3 is TGTGCCACCAGTGGGGGAACCGGGGAGCTGTTTTTT.